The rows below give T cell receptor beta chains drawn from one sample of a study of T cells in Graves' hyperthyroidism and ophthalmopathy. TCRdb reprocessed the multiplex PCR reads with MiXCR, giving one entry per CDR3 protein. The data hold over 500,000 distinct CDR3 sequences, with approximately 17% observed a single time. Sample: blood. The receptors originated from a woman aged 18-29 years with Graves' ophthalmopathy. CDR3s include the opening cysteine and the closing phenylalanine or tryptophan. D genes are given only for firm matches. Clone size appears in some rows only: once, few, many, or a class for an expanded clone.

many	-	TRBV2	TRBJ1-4	CASSEGTQANEKLFF	TGTGCCAGCAGTGAAGGGACACAGGCTAATGAAAAACTGTTTTTT
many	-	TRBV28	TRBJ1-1	CASSSPGLSNTEAFF	TGTGCCAGCAGCTCCCCGGGGCTCTCGAACACTGAAGCTTTCTTT
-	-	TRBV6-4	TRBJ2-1	CASSRDPPQHNEQFF	TGTGCCAGCAGTCGCGACCCTCCTCAACACAATGAGCAGTTCTTC
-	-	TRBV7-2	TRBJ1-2	CASSLYLWVGTGNGYTF	TGTGCCAGCAGCTTATACTTGTGGGTAGGGACTGGAAATGGCTACACCTTC
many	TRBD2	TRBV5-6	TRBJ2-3	CASSFRDYSTDTQYF	TGTGCCAGCAGCTTCCGGGACTATAGCACAGATACGCAGTATTTT
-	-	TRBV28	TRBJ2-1	CASSELWEQFF	TGTGCCAGCAGTGAACTCTGGGAGCAGTTCTTC
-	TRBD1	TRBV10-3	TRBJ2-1	CAISEETGGPAEQFF	TGTGCCATCAGTGAGGAGACAGGGGGACCGGCTGAGCAGTTCTTC
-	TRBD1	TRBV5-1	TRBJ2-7	CASSSRTGGVSYEQYF	TGCGCCAGCAGCTCTCGAACAGGGGGCGTCTCCTACGAGCAGTACTTC
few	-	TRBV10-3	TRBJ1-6	CAISESGGGSPLHF	TGTGCCATCAGTGAGTCGGGCGGAGGGTCACCCCTCCACTTT
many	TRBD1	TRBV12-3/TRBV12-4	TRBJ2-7	CASSRDRGGSYEQYF	TGTGCCAGCAGTCGGGACAGGGGCGGCTCCTACGAGCAGTACTTC
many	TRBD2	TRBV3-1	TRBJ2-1	CASSQDRGLASSYNEQFF	TGTGCCAGCAGCCAAGACCGTGGACTAGCGAGCTCCTACAATGAGCAGTTCTTC
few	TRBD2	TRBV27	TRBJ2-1	CASSPRTSTSSYNEQFF	TGTGCCAGCAGTCCCAGGACTAGCACGAGCTCCTACAATGAGCAGTTCTTC
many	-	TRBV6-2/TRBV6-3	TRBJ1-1	CASSYSNLGGTEAFF	TGTGCCAGCAGTTACTCGAATCTTGGGGGCACTGAAGCTTTCTTT
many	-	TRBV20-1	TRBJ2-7	CSAGRLGSLTEQYF	TGCAGTGCTGGCAGACTAGGGAGTTTAACGGAGCAGTACTTC
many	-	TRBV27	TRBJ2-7	CASSLSAGHTYEQYF	TGTGCCAGCAGTTTATCGGCAGGGCATACCTACGAGCAGTACTTC
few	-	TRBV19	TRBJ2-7	CASSLPGKTYEQYF	TGTGCCAGTAGTTTGCCCGGGAAAACCTACGAGCAGTACTTC
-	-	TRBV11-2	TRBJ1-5	CASSLDGHRNQPQHF	TGTGCCAGCAGCTTAGATGGTCATCGCAATCAGCCCCAGCATTTT
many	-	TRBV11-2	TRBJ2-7	CASSLDLTVASYEQYF	TGTGCCAGCAGCTTAGATCTCACGGTAGCCTCCTACGAGCAGTACTTC
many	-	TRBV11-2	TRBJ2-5	CASSFVGQETQYF	TGTGCCAGCAGCTTTGTTGGGCAAGAGACCCAGTACTTC
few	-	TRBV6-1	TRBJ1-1	CASSPQWTVMNTEAFF	TGTGCCAGCAGCCCCCAATGGACAGTTATGAACACTGAAGCTTTCTTT
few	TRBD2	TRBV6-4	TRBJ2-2	CASSSSGTGELFF	TGTGCCAGCAGTTCTAGCGGGACCGGGGAGCTGTTTTTT
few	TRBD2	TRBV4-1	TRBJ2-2	CASSQVLPGLAGENTGELFF	TGCGCCAGCAGCCAAGTTTTGCCGGGACTAGCGGGAGAGAACACCGGGGAGCTGTTTTTT
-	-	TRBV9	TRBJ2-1	CASSHPEGGEQFF	TGTGCCAGCAGCCACCCCGAGGGGGGTGAGCAGTTCTTC
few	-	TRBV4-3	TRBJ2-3	CASSQGGITSTDTQYF	TGCGCCAGCAGCCAAGGAGGGATAACTAGCACAGATACGCAGTATTTT
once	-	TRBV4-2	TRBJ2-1	CASSPYTGLDEQFF	TGTGCCAGCAGCCCGTACACTGGGCTCGATGAGCAGTTCTTC
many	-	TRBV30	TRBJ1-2	CAWSVGSGYTF	TGTGCCTGGAGTGTGGGGTCTGGCTACACCTTC
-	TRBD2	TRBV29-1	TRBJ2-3	CSVEASGLAGVTDTQYF	TGCAGCGTTGAAGCATCGGGACTAGCGGGAGTCACAGATACGCAGTATTTT
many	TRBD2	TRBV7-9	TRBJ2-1	CASSAGLAGVYNEQFF	TGTGCCAGCAGCGCTGGACTAGCGGGAGTCTACAATGAGCAGTTCTTC
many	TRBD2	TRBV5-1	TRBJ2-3	CASSLTSGSDTQYF	TGCGCCAGCAGCTTGACTAGCGGTTCAGATACGCAGTATTTT
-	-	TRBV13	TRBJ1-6	CASSSLSDSSSYNSPLHF	TGTGCCAGCAGCTCACTCTCCGACAGCAGCTCCTATAATTCACCCCTCCACTTT
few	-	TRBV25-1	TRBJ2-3	CASSPSPRTVKPDTQYF	TGTGCCAGCAGCCCTTCTCCCCGGACAGTTAAGCCAGATACGCAGTATTTT
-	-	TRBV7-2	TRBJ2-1	CASSHGGTYNEQFF	TGTGCCAGCAGTCACGGGGGTACCTACAATGAGCAGTTCTTC
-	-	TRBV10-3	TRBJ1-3	CAISEYPTAGNTIYF	TGTGCCATCAGTGAGTACCCCACGGCCGGAAACACCATATATTTT
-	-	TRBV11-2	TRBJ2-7	CASTPYYEQYF	TGTGCCAGTACTCCCTACTACGAGCAGTACTTC
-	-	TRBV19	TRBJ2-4	CASSARDSLHIQYF	TGTGCCAGTAGTGCCCGGGACTCCCTACACATTCAGTACTTC
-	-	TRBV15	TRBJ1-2	CATSRDLSNYGYTF	TGTGCCACCAGCAGAGATCTTTCTAACTATGGCTACACCTTC
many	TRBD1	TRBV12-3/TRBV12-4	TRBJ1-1	CASSFLPGQLSTEAFF	TGTGCCAGCAGTTTCCTACCGGGACAGCTGTCCACTGAAGCTTTCTTT
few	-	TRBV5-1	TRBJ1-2	CASSSTGRDYGYTF	TGCGCCAGCAGCTCCACTGGGCGGGACTATGGCTACACCTTC
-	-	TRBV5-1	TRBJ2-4	CASSLKSRGDIQYF	TGCGCCAGCAGCTTGAAAAGCAGGGGAGACATTCAGTACTTC
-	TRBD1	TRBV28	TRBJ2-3	CASSRGQGEPADTQYF	TGTGCCAGCAGTAGGGGACAGGGGGAACCCGCAGATACGCAGTATTTT
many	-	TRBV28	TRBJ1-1	CASSFGDRRNTEAFF	TGTGCCAGCAGTTTCGGCGACAGGCGGAACACTGAAGCTTTCTTT
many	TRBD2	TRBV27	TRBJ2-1	CASSFGGRYNYNEQFF	TGTGCCAGCAGTTTTGGCGGGAGGTATAATTACAATGAGCAGTTCTTC